This T cell receptor (beta chain) was retrieved from a study of blood T cell repertoires in COVID-19. The V gene end was trimmed by 5 bases and the J gene end by 7 bases; junction bases not matched to a gene: 7. Germline CDR1 SGHAT, CDR2 FQDESV (reference sequence). This CDR3 is 15 amino acids long. Profiled with immunoSEQ multiplex PCR; TCRdb holds only in-frame clones, not every one. The data show over 300,000 clones, with roughly nine tenths seen just once and more than 0.95% held by the top ten. This clone was detected only once. The sequencing sample was made of peripheral blood. The receptor was derived from a man aged 40-49 years with acute or convalescent COVID-19. The chain has TRBV11-1 and TRBJ1-6, with 8 bases fitting TRBD1. The CDR3, as DNA: TGTGCCAGCAGCGCTCGGGACAGGATGAATTCACCCCTCCACTTT. This sequence encodes CASSARDRMNSPLHF.